The sequence of this T cell receptor beta chain was determined in a study of blood T cell repertoires in COVID-19. Patients of the Seattle cohort, enrolled during active infection, were followed longitudinally. Assay used: immunoSEQ multiplex PCR; TCRdb lists only in-frame clones, some missing. The sample includes about 200,000 clones, approximately 87% seen only once; the top ten take around a sixth. Germline V gene sequence: CDR1 MGHRA, CDR2 YSYEKL. The CDR3 runs 14 residues. J lost 5 bases, V lost 3 bases, and 3 bases had no gene match. The sequenced material came from peripheral blood. This receptor was obtained from a person in their 70s with COVID-19, enrolled during active disease. The chain is built from TRBV4-1 and TRBJ2-1, with 8 bases lining up with TRBD2. The CDR3 here is CASSHGGANNEQFF. CDR3 bases: TGCGCCAGCAGCCACGGGGGGGCGAACAATGAGCAGTTCTTC.